These T cell receptor beta chains were read from a single sample in a study of T cell repertoires in cytomegalovirus infection. TCRdb passed the reads through MiXCR, listing each CDR3 protein once. The data hold some 800,000 distinct CDR3 sequences, with 25% to 35% observed a single time. These receptors have no known antigen. This sample comprised cultured CD8+ T cells from PBMCs, obtained from culture after CMV antigen stimulation. These receptors all stem from a human donor in good health (CMV status not recorded). Some clones in this sample may be carry-over from other donors' samples. CDR3s include the opening cysteine and the closing phenylalanine or tryptophan. The D gene is left open where the match is weak. Some rows mark clone size as missing; the rest say once, few, many or name a class of expanded clone.

J gene,clone size,V gene,D gene,CDR3 protein,CDR3 DNA
TRBJ1-1,few,TRBV20-1,-,CSAISGYTEAFF,TGCAGTGCTATAAGTGGGTACACTGAAGCTTTCTTT
TRBJ1-4,-,TRBV6-5,-,CASSYLRDNEKLFF,TGTGCCAGCAGTTACTTGAGAGATAATGAAAAACTGTTTTTT
TRBJ1-6,-,TRBV7-6,-,CASSQARIRDSPLHF,TGTGCCAGCAGCCAAGCCCGGATACGAGATTCACCCCTCCACTTT
TRBJ2-5,few,TRBV7-9,-,CASSFLGQGGETQYF,TGTGCCAGCAGCTTCTTGGGGCAGGGCGGGGAGACCCAGTACTTC
TRBJ1-1,-,TRBV5-1,-,CASSLNNEAFF,TGCGCCAGCAGCTTGAATAATGAAGCTTTCTTT
TRBJ1-2,few,TRBV19,TRBD1,CASSIDYWTGDNYGYTF,TGTGCCAGTAGTATAGATTACTGGACAGGGGATAACTATGGCTACACCTTC
TRBJ2-1,many,TRBV27,TRBD2,CASMLSSGGPTSSYNEQFF,TGTGCCAGCATGCTCTCTAGCGGGGGTCCTACTAGCTCCTACAATGAGCAGTTCTTC
TRBJ2-7,-,TRBV7-9,-,CASTQTTEPYEQYF,TGTGCCAGCACCCAGACGACAGAGCCCTACGAGCAGTACTTC
TRBJ2-7,few,TRBV6-1,-,CASSEKGKSYEQYF,TGTGCCAGCAGTGAAAAGGGGAAGAGCTACGAGCAGTACTTC
TRBJ2-3,-,TRBV28,-,CASSLYIPGDTQYF,TGTGCCAGCAGTTTATACATCCCCGGGGATACGCAGTATTTT
TRBJ1-4,-,TRBV6-1,-,CASRTQIGGEKLFF,TGTGCCAGCAGGACCCAAATTGGGGGTGAAAAACTGTTTTTT
TRBJ2-5,-,TRBV12-5,-,CASGWTETQYF,TGTGCTAGTGGTTGGACGGAGACCCAGTACTTC
TRBJ1-2,-,TRBV7-6,-,CASSPTSGVANYGYTF,TGTGCCAGCAGCCCTACTTCGGGAGTAGCTAACTATGGCTACACCTTC
TRBJ2-7,-,TRBV7-9,-,CASSPAWKGASSYEQYF,TGTGCCAGCAGCCCCGCTTGGAAAGGGGCAAGCTCCTACGAGCAGTACTTC
TRBJ2-3,many,TRBV5-6,TRBD2,CASSLTRLAGGSSTDTQYF,TGTGCCAGCAGCTTGACCAGACTAGCGGGGGGGTCCTCCACAGATACGCAGTATTTT
TRBJ2-1,few,TRBV12-3/TRBV12-4,-,CASSFGAGPYNEQFF,TGTGCCAGCAGTTTCGGGGCGGGGCCCTACAATGAGCAGTTCTTC
TRBJ2-7,-,TRBV5-6,-,CASSLISEQYF,TGTGCCAGCAGCTTGATTTCCGAGCAGTACTTC
TRBJ2-1,-,TRBV10-3,TRBD2,CAISEASSGNPYNEQFF,TGTGCCATCAGTGAGGCGTCTAGCGGGAACCCCTACAATGAGCAGTTCTTC
TRBJ1-5,few,TRBV19,-,CASSIGALRNQPQHF,TGTGCCAGTAGTATAGGGGCCTTGAGAAATCAGCCCCAGCATTTT
TRBJ2-2,-,TRBV7-9,-,CASIHRLEGSNTGELFF,TGTGCCAGCATCCACAGGCTGGAGGGAAGTAACACCGGGGAGCTGTTTTTT
TRBJ1-4,few,TRBV6-6,-,CASSYLYRPSEGGEKLFF,TGTGCCAGCAGTTACCTTTATCGGCCGTCCGAAGGCGGCGAAAAACTGTTTTTT
TRBJ1-1,-,TRBV6-2/TRBV6-3,-,CASSYSVGLEAFF,TGTGCCAGCAGTTACTCGGTCGGGCTTGAAGCTTTCTTT
TRBJ1-5,-,TRBV5-6,-,CASSLAGEVAQPQHF,TGTGCCAGCAGCTTGGCCGGGGAGGTCGCTCAGCCCCAGCATTTT
TRBJ2-1,few,TRBV5-4,TRBD2,CASSPTGSGGVYNEQFF,TGTGCCAGCAGCCCGACGGGTAGCGGGGGGGTGTACAATGAGCAGTTCTTC
TRBJ1-4,few,TRBV7-7,-,CASSPGLREKLFF,TGTGCTAGCAGCCCGGGGCTAAGGGAAAAACTGTTTTTT
TRBJ1-3,many,TRBV12-3/TRBV12-4,TRBD1,CASSGDRYSGNTIYF,TGTGCCAGCAGTGGGGACAGGTACTCTGGAAACACCATATATTTT
TRBJ2-3,-,TRBV29-1,-,CSVEPADTQYF,TGCAGCGTTGAGCCCGCAGATACGCAGTATTTT
TRBJ1-6,-,TRBV2,TRBD1,CASPQGTGLNSPLHF,TGTGCCAGCCCACAAGGGACAGGGTTAAATTCACCCCTCCACTTT
TRBJ1-5,-,TRBV7-9,TRBD1,CASSSRTGGVRDQPQHF,TGTGCCAGCAGCTCCCGGACAGGGGGCGTGAGGGATCAGCCCCAGCATTTT
TRBJ2-1,few,TRBV11-3,-,CASSPGGGHIEQFF,TGTGCCAGCAGTCCAGGTGGGGGGCATATTGAGCAGTTCTTC
TRBJ1-1,-,TRBV19,TRBD1,CASQTGVDTEAFF,TGTGCCAGCCAAACAGGGGTTGACACTGAAGCTTTCTTT